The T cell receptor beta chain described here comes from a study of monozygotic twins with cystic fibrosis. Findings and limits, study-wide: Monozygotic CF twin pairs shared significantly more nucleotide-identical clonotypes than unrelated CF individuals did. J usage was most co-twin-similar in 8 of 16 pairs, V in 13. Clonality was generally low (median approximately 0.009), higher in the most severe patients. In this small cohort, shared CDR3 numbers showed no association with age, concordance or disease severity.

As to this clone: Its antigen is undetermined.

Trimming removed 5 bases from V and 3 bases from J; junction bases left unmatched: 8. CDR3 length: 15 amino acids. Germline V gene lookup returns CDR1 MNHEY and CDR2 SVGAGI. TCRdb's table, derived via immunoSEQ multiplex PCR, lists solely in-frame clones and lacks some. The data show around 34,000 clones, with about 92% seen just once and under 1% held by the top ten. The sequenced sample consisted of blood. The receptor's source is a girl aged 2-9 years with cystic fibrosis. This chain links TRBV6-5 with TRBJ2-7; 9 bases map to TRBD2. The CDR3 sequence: CASSTTSGALYEQYF. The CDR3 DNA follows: TGTGCCAGCAGTACGACTAGCGGCGCCCTCTACGAGCAGTACTTC.